This record concerns one TCR beta chain sequence. What it recognizes is unknown. Generated by immunoSEQ multiplex PCR, the TCRdb table keeps only in-frame clones and is missing some. The table has tens of thousands of clones, around 79% seen once. The record originates from a study of vaccination effects on CD4 cells after COVID-19. At the level of the study: Participants completed two doses of the BNT162b2 or mRNA-1273 vaccine.

General study results and limits: Pronounced clonal contraction occurred in clones induced by infection and by vaccine late after vaccination.

Antigen-specific CD4+ T cell clonotypes were called by their expansion after viral peptide-pool culture in ViraFEST. After more than 9 days in culture, the CD4+ T cells were isolated. Nobody among the vaccine recipients had prior SARS-CoV-2 infection (nucleocapsid antibodies were negative). The material sequenced was CD4+ T cells from PBMCs cultured with HCoV-NL63 spike peptides, taken before COVID-19 vaccination. The clonotype originates from a human donor who received a COVID-19 vaccine.

The CDR3 DNA is TGTGCCAGTAGTCAGTCAGGGATTGGAGAAAAACTGTTTTTT. It translates to CASSQSGIGEKLFF. The chain joins TRBV19 to TRBJ1-4; maybe TRBD1 (5 bases). V dropped 5 bases and J dropped 8 bases, with 15 bases sitting between them. Germline assignment: CDR1 LNHDA and CDR2 SQIVND (reference sequence). The CDR3 totals 14 residues.